These T cell receptor beta chains were read from a single sample in a study of siplizumab effects on memory and regulatory T cells. Generated by immunoSEQ multiplex PCR, the TCRdb table keeps only in-frame clones and is missing some. The sample lists around 20,000 clones; more than 35% were seen once. The antigens these receptors bind are not known. Sequenced: CFSE-low (dividing) CD4+ T cells sorted from an allogeneic mixed lymphocyte reaction. Receptors originate from a human donor in good health; the cells came from an allogeneic mixed lymphocyte reaction. CDR3s include the opening cysteine and the closing phenylalanine or tryptophan. The D gene is left open where the match is weak. The size of a clone is reported for some rows only, either as once, few or many, or as a class for expanded clones.

d_call: NA
clone_size: medium-sized
v_call: TRBV4-1
j_call: TRBJ1-2
cdr3_aa: CASSQDGARGYTF
cdr3_nt: TGCGCCAGCAGCCAAGACGGGGCGCGAGGCTACACCTTC

d_call: TRBD2
clone_size: NA
v_call: TRBV2
j_call: TRBJ2-2
cdr3_aa: CASKTSSGELFF
cdr3_nt: TGTGCCAGCAAGACTAGCTCCGGGGAGCTGTTTTTT

d_call: NA
clone_size: NA
v_call: TRBV28
j_call: TRBJ1-2
cdr3_aa: CASSSSGRGYGYTF
cdr3_nt: TGTGCCAGCAGTTCCTCCGGCCGGGGCTATGGCTACACCTTC

d_call: TRBD1
clone_size: few
v_call: TRBV28
j_call: TRBJ2-1
cdr3_aa: CASIRWAGGAGEQFF
cdr3_nt: TGTGCCAGCATTCGGTGGGCAGGGGGCGCGGGTGAGCAGTTCTTC

d_call: NA
clone_size: NA
v_call: TRBV6-4
j_call: TRBJ2-1
cdr3_aa: CASATGASYNEQFF
cdr3_nt: TGTGCCAGCGCTACAGGAGCCTCCTACAATGAGCAGTTCTTC

d_call: NA
clone_size: once
v_call: TRBV6-1
j_call: TRBJ2-5
cdr3_aa: CASRRDLSSTQYF
cdr3_nt: TGTGCCAGCAGACGGGACCTATCCTCTACCCAGTACTTC

d_call: NA
clone_size: few
v_call: TRBV5-1
j_call: TRBJ2-7
cdr3_aa: CASKGQASSYEQYF
cdr3_nt: TGCGCCAGCAAAGGGCAGGCGAGCTCCTACGAGCAGTACTTC

d_call: TRBD1
clone_size: many
v_call: TRBV19
j_call: TRBJ1-3
cdr3_aa: CASSRTGYGNTIYF
cdr3_nt: TGTGCCAGTAGTCGGACAGGGTACGGAAACACCATATATTTT

d_call: NA
clone_size: NA
v_call: TRBV6-4
j_call: TRBJ1-2
cdr3_aa: CASRPSGYTF
cdr3_nt: TGTGCCAGCAGGCCCTCGGGCTACACCTTC

d_call: TRBD1
clone_size: NA
v_call: TRBV19
j_call: TRBJ1-1
cdr3_aa: CASRRDRDPKTDEAFF
cdr3_nt: TGTGCCAGTCGACGCGACAGGGACCCTAAAACAGATGAAGCTTTCTTT

d_call: NA
clone_size: few
v_call: TRBV18
j_call: TRBJ1-1
cdr3_aa: CASSPRFSGTEAFF
cdr3_nt: TGTGCCAGCTCACCGCGCTTCTCCGGGACTGAAGCTTTCTTT

d_call: TRBD1
clone_size: NA
v_call: TRBV7-3
j_call: TRBJ2-2
cdr3_aa: CASSFTGGASTGELFF
cdr3_nt: TGTGCCAGCAGCTTTACAGGGGGCGCCAGCACCGGGGAGCTGTTTTTT

d_call: NA
clone_size: few
v_call: TRBV15
j_call: TRBJ1-5
cdr3_aa: CATSSPNQPQHF
cdr3_nt: TGTGCCACCAGCAGTCCGAATCAGCCCCAGCATTTT

d_call: TRBD1
clone_size: few
v_call: TRBV6-6
j_call: TRBJ2-7
cdr3_aa: CASRRQGAYEQYF
cdr3_nt: TGTGCCAGCAGGCGACAGGGAGCCTACGAGCAGTACTTC

d_call: NA
clone_size: NA
v_call: TRBV10-3
j_call: TRBJ1-2
cdr3_aa: CAISEGTNYGYTF
cdr3_nt: TGTGCCATCAGTGAGGGGACTAACTATGGCTACACCTTC

d_call: NA
clone_size: NA
v_call: TRBV7-3
j_call: TRBJ2-7
cdr3_aa: CASSSARGYEQYF
cdr3_nt: TGTGCCAGCAGCTCAGCTCGGGGCTACGAGCAGTACTTC

d_call: NA
clone_size: NA
v_call: TRBV15
j_call: TRBJ2-5
cdr3_aa: CATSDLYQETQYF
cdr3_nt: TGTGCCACCAGTGATCTGTACCAAGAGACCCAGTACTTC

d_call: TRBD2
clone_size: NA
v_call: TRBV18
j_call: TRBJ2-5
cdr3_aa: CASSPSGGETQYF
cdr3_nt: TGTGCCAGCTCACCATCGGGGGGGGAGACCCAGTACTTC

d_call: TRBD1
clone_size: NA
v_call: TRBV19
j_call: TRBJ1-1
cdr3_aa: CASRDRGDTEAFF
cdr3_nt: TGTGCCAGTAGGGACAGGGGGGATACTGAAGCTTTCTTT

d_call: NA
clone_size: NA
v_call: TRBV7-2
j_call: TRBJ1-1
cdr3_aa: CASSFGRGNTEAFF
cdr3_nt: TGTGCCAGCAGCTTTGGACGGGGAAACACTGAAGCTTTCTTT

d_call: TRBD2
clone_size: NA
v_call: TRBV7-2
j_call: TRBJ2-1
cdr3_aa: CASSRRDYYNEQFF
cdr3_nt: TGTGCCAGCAGCCGTCGGGACTACTACAATGAGCAGTTCTTC

d_call: TRBD1
clone_size: NA
v_call: TRBV7-2
j_call: TRBJ2-5
cdr3_aa: CASSEMGQGVETQYF
cdr3_nt: TGTGCCAGCAGCGAAATGGGACAGGGGGTTGAGACCCAGTACTTC

d_call: NA
clone_size: NA
v_call: TRBV7-2
j_call: TRBJ2-7
cdr3_aa: CASSLGTADEQYF
cdr3_nt: TGTGCCAGCAGTCTAGGGACGGCGGACGAGCAGTACTTC

d_call: TRBD1
clone_size: NA
v_call: TRBV28
j_call: TRBJ2-7
cdr3_aa: CASSRQGGAYEQYF
cdr3_nt: TGTGCCAGCAGCCGACAGGGTGGGGCCTACGAGCAGTACTTC

d_call: NA
clone_size: NA
v_call: TRBV11-3
j_call: TRBJ2-7
cdr3_aa: CASSQSDNEQYF
cdr3_nt: TGTGCCAGCAGCCAATCAGACAACGAGCAGTACTTC

d_call: NA
clone_size: NA
v_call: TRBV6-5
j_call: TRBJ1-1
cdr3_aa: CASTLDRTDEAFF
cdr3_nt: TGTGCCAGCACCCTAGACAGAACCGATGAAGCTTTCTTT

d_call: NA
clone_size: once
v_call: TRBV18
j_call: TRBJ2-5
cdr3_aa: CASSPRTEETQYF
cdr3_nt: TGTGCCAGCTCACCACGGACAGAAGAGACCCAGTACTTC

d_call: NA
clone_size: few
v_call: TRBV18
j_call: TRBJ1-1
cdr3_aa: CASGGSSLPSTEAFF
cdr3_nt: TGTGCCAGCGGGGGGTCCAGCCTCCCCAGCACTGAAGCTTTCTTT

d_call: NA
clone_size: NA
v_call: TRBV10-1
j_call: TRBJ1-1
cdr3_aa: CASSDQSNTEAFF
cdr3_nt: TGCGCCAGCAGTGACCAGTCGAACACTGAAGCTTTCTTT

d_call: TRBD1
clone_size: NA
v_call: TRBV10-2
j_call: TRBJ1-2
cdr3_aa: CASRKGADGYTF
cdr3_nt: TGCGCCAGCAGGAAGGGGGCGGATGGCTACACCTTC

d_call: NA
clone_size: NA
v_call: TRBV6-5
j_call: TRBJ1-5
cdr3_aa: CASSSGTYSNQPQHF
cdr3_nt: TGTGCCAGCAGTTCCGGGACATATAGCAATCAGCCCCAGCATTTT

d_call: TRBD1
clone_size: NA
v_call: TRBV5-1
j_call: TRBJ1-4
cdr3_aa: CASSRGQGASGEKLFF
cdr3_nt: TGCGCCAGCAGCAGGGGACAGGGGGCGTCGGGTGAAAAACTGTTTTTT

d_call: NA
clone_size: NA
v_call: TRBV10-3
j_call: TRBJ1-5
cdr3_aa: CAISPGGQPQHF
cdr3_nt: TGTGCCATCAGCCCCGGGGGGCAGCCCCAGCATTTT

d_call: NA
clone_size: NA
v_call: TRBV9
j_call: TRBJ2-1
cdr3_aa: CASSVGGQVISNEQFF
cdr3_nt: TGTGCCAGCAGCGTAGGTGGGCAGGTAATTTCCAATGAGCAGTTCTTC

d_call: NA
clone_size: NA
v_call: TRBV10-3
j_call: TRBJ2-2
cdr3_aa: CAISQENTGELFF
cdr3_nt: TGTGCCATCAGTCAGGAGAACACCGGGGAGCTGTTTTTT

d_call: NA
clone_size: medium-sized
v_call: TRBV27
j_call: TRBJ1-6
cdr3_aa: CASTSLGNSYNSPLHF
cdr3_nt: TGTGCCAGCACCTCCCTCGGGAACTCCTATAATTCACCCCTCCACTTT

d_call: TRBD2
clone_size: few
v_call: TRBV5-1
j_call: TRBJ2-5
cdr3_aa: CASSPGGVDGGQETQYF
cdr3_nt: TGCGCCAGCAGCCCCGGGGGGGTCGACGGAGGCCAAGAGACCCAGTACTTC

d_call: NA
clone_size: NA
v_call: TRBV5-4
j_call: TRBJ2-5
cdr3_aa: CASSLRGETQYF
cdr3_nt: TGTGCCAGCAGCTTGAGGGGGGAGACCCAGTACTTC

d_call: NA
clone_size: NA
v_call: TRBV18
j_call: TRBJ2-5
cdr3_aa: CASSPGGPTETQYF
cdr3_nt: TGTGCCAGCTCACCGGGGGGGCCTACGGAGACCCAGTACTTC

d_call: NA
clone_size: few
v_call: TRBV11-1
j_call: TRBJ1-5
cdr3_aa: CASSPEGDFSNQPQHF
cdr3_nt: TGTGCCAGCAGCCCCGAGGGGGACTTTAGCAATCAGCCCCAGCATTTT

d_call: TRBD1
clone_size: once
v_call: TRBV5-3
j_call: TRBJ1-3
cdr3_aa: CARSEPTGSSGNTIYF
cdr3_nt: TGTGCCAGAAGCGAACCGACAGGGAGCTCTGGAAACACCATATATTTT

d_call: TRBD1
clone_size: NA
v_call: TRBV28
j_call: TRBJ2-7
cdr3_aa: CASSSYTGDLSYEQYF
cdr3_nt: TGTGCCAGCAGCTCATATACAGGGGACCTCTCCTACGAGCAGTACTTC

d_call: NA
clone_size: NA
v_call: TRBV15
j_call: TRBJ1-2
cdr3_aa: CATSRGLGGYGYTF
cdr3_nt: TGTGCCACCAGCAGAGGCCTGGGGGGCTATGGCTACACCTTC

d_call: TRBD2
clone_size: medium-sized
v_call: TRBV18
j_call: TRBJ2-1
cdr3_aa: CASSPERGGVNEQFF
cdr3_nt: TGTGCCAGCTCACCAGAGCGGGGGGGCGTAAATGAGCAGTTCTTC

d_call: TRBD1
clone_size: NA
v_call: TRBV6-6
j_call: TRBJ1-2
cdr3_aa: CASSYSDRVGGYTF
cdr3_nt: TGTGCCAGCAGTTACTCCGACAGGGTGGGTGGCTACACCTTC

d_call: NA
clone_size: NA
v_call: TRBV10-3
j_call: TRBJ1-1
cdr3_aa: CAISASGAENTEAFF
cdr3_nt: TGTGCCATCAGTGCATCCGGGGCTGAGAACACTGAAGCTTTCTTT

d_call: NA
clone_size: NA
v_call: TRBV7-2
j_call: TRBJ2-2
cdr3_aa: CASSPNTGELFF
cdr3_nt: TGTGCCAGCAGTCCCAACACCGGGGAGCTGTTTTTT

d_call: NA
clone_size: NA
v_call: TRBV5-1
j_call: TRBJ2-7
cdr3_aa: CASSLALPATYEQYF
cdr3_nt: TGCGCCAGCAGCTTGGCCCTACCCGCAACCTACGAGCAGTACTTC